These 7 T cell receptor beta chains originate from one sample sequenced in a study of glioma-infiltrating T cells after dendritic cell vaccination. The method was immunoSEQ multiplex PCR; TCRdb's version includes in-frame clones alone and lacks a portion of them. The sample consists of about 73,000 clones, roughly four fifths of them appearing once. Material: blood, obtained before dendritic cell vaccination. The receptor source for this set is a human donor with glioblastoma.

The rearrangement joins TRBV5-4 to TRBJ1-6; 10 bases are a match to TRBD1. Per germline, CDR1 SGHNT and CDR2 YYREEE (reference sequence). Trimming took 5 bases from V and 6 from J; bases not matched to a gene: 5. This CDR3 has 15 residues. The CDR3 nucleotides read TGTGCCAGCAGGGAGGGACAGGGGATTAATTCACCCCTCCACTTT. This encodes CASREGQGINSPLHF.

This chain connects TRBV25-1 to TRBJ2-3, with TRBD1 identical over 9 bases. The germline CDR1 and CDR2 sequences are MGHDK and SYGVNS. The CDR3 is made up of 14 amino acids. V dropped 6 bases and J dropped 6; count of bases not matched to a gene: 7. The CDR3 sequence is CASRQTGGSDTQYF. CDR3 sequence (DNA): TGTGCCAGCAGGCAGACAGGGGGGAGTGATACGCAGTATTTT.

V is TRBV7-9 and J is TRBJ2-5; 8 nucleotides line up with TRBD1. Germline CDR1 SEHNR, CDR2 FQNEAQ (reference sequence). CDR3 length equals 18 residues. V gave up 4 bases and J gave up 3 bases; unmatched junction bases: 16. The CDR3 loop is CASSSTFVDRVREETQYF. CDR3 DNA sequence: TGTGCCAGCAGCTCCACCTTTGTGGACAGGGTGAGGGAAGAGACCCAGTACTTC. Full variable domain (missing parts from reference TRBV7-9 and TRBJ2-5): DTGVSQNPRHKITKRGQNVTFRCDPISEHNRLYWYRQTLGQGPEFLTYFQNEAQLEKSRLLSDRFSAERPKGSFSTLEIQRTEQGDSAMYLCASSSTFVDRVREETQYFGPGTRLLVL.

The chain uses TRBV11-2 and TRBJ1-2; 12 bases align to TRBD1. V shed 0 bases and J 1 base; nucleotides not matched to a gene: 3. The CDR3 covers 17 residues. Germline CDR1 SGHAT, CDR2 FQNNGV. In DNA form, the CDR3 reads TGTGCCAGCAGCTTAGATCGGGACAGGGGGCTTAACTATGGCTACACCTTC. Translation: CASSLDRDRGLNYGYTF.

The rearrangement uses TRBV28 and TRBJ2-6; 8 bases map to TRBD1. CDR3 size: 17 residues. The junction had 8 bases not matched to a gene; V was cut back by 6 bases and J by 1 base. CDR1 and CDR2 (germline): MDHEN, SYDVKM. The CDR3 is CASSWDRPWSGANVLTF. The DNA for the CDR3 is TGTGCCAGCAGCTGGGACAGGCCCTGGTCTGGGGCCAACGTCCTGACTTTC.

The genes are TRBV7-2 and TRBJ2-5; 7 positions match TRBD1. The CDR3 totals 14 residues. V was pared by 5 bases and J by 3 bases, with 6 bases of the junction left unmatched. In germline, CDR1 is SGHTA, CDR2 FQGNSA. CDR3 DNA: TGTGCCAGCAGCGCTGTGACAGGGAAAGAGACCCAGTACTTC. Amino acids: CASSAVTGKETQYF.

The J gene is TRBJ2-3, the V gene TRBV6-6, with D tentatively TRBD2 (5 bases). The CDR3 sequence is 15 residues long. Germline V lookup: CDR1 MNHNY, CDR2 SVGAGI (reference sequence). V was trimmed by 2 bases and J by 0 bases, leaving 9 bases between them. CDR3 nucleotide sequence: TGTGCCAGCAGTTACAACGGCGGGAGCACAGATACGCAGTATTTT. Amino acids: CASSYNGGSTDTQYF.